The subject of this entry is one T cell receptor beta chain. Germline V lookup: CDR1 SGHRS, CDR2 YFSETQ. This CDR3 spans 14 amino acids. Trimming cost V 2 bases and J 6 bases; bases outside gene matches: 3. The sample is drawn from a study of control samples from healthy donors and cancer patients. TCRdb keeps only in-frame clones here, not all; method: immunoSEQ multiplex PCR. In all, the sample yields fewer than 200,000 clones. The sequence was obtained from a woman in her 30s in good health. The chain recombines TRBV5-1 with TRBJ2-3; 10 nucleotides align to TRBD1. Material: blood. The CDR3: CASSFDRGLDTQYF. In nucleotides, the CDR3 is TGCGCCAGCAGCTTTGACAGGGGGCTGGATACGCAGTATTTT.